This TCR beta chain comes out of a study of blood T cell repertoires in COVID-19. Using immunoSEQ multiplex PCR, the repertoire was profiled, and TCRdb retains in-frame clones only, with some absent. Of about 300,000 clones in the sample, roughly 87% were seen once. This study enrolled people aged about 18 to 100 from around 25 US geographic areas. Participants reported their clinical history, and cohort assignment relied on those reports. Two negative PCRs, clearance, or symptom resolution were required of recovered Cohort 3 donors. The sample was PBMCs or T cells enriched from blood (not recorded which). The TCR comes from a woman aged 30 to 39 who had recovered from COVID-19.

CDR3 coding DNA: TGTGCCAGCAGTTCACAGGTTAACACTGAAGCTTTCTTT. Translation: CASSSQVNTEAFF. The V and J genes are TRBV2 and TRBJ1-1; weak D call: TRBD1 (5 bases). Germline CDR1 reads SNHLY; CDR2 reads FYNNEI. This CDR3 contains 13 residues. V lost 5 bases, J lost 2 bases, and 9 bases lay in between.